This T cell receptor beta chain was sequenced for a study of control samples from healthy donors and cancer patients (dated by TCRdb to about 2020). Receptors were amplified or captured by the immunoSEQ multiplex PCR assay. TCRdb took this table from immuneACCESS and kept in-frame rearrangements with V and J called. Such tables lack part of the clones; where checked against another copy, unresolved V genes explain under half of the gap, and the rest is unexplained. In all, the sample holds roughly 80,000 clones, and around 92% of those were seen once. Around 5.4% of the sample comes from the top ten. The cysteine opens and the phenylalanine closes a CDR3 of 15 amino acids. The entry retains the CDR3 DNA only, 45 bases that are in frame from base 1. The V and J ends are trimmed by 6 bases and 0 bases, leaving 9 bases between them. CDR1 and CDR2 are read off the germline V gene as MNHEY and SVGEGT.

This clone showed up just once. Its target antigen remains unknown. It has no much larger one-base neighbor in the sample; base qualities were not kept. Here the chain combines TRBV6-2 or TRBV6-3 and TRBJ2-6; the D segment might be TRBD1 or TRBD2, since each matches 5 bases. The sequence derives from a man aged 50-59 years in good health. Sequencing was performed on blood. The CDR3 corresponds to CASSRDGSGANVLTF. Here is the DNA: TGTGCCAGCAGCCGGGACGGCTCTGGGGCCAACGTCCTGACTTTC.